The clone carrying this TCR beta chain was seen more than once but under ten times. Its antigen is currently unknown. Within the sample, other DNA sequences also encode this same CDR3. Trimming removed 0 bases at V and 4 bases at J, with 14 bases between. The length of the CDR3 is 15 residues. CDR1 SGHRS and CDR2 YFSETQ come from the germline V gene. The data stem from a study of beta chain features in type 1 diabetes. Study-wide points: Any PCR bias toward short templates would affect both groups alike. Moderately but significantly shorter TCRB CDR3s were found in Type 1 diabetes patients in all four CD4+ subsets.

As every portion of the isolated RNA was reverse transcribed, the sequencing read expressed TCRB transcripts. Only in-frame clones appear in the TCRdb table, and some are missing; sequencing was by immunoSEQ multiplex PCR. The sample carries 970,000 or so clones, around a sixth recorded once. Sequencing was performed on naive CD4+ T cells from blood. The rearrangement links TRBV5-1 to TRBJ2-7, with a weak D call TRBD1 (7 bases). This TCR came from a woman between 18 and 30 years old in good health. The CDR3: CASSLGQGGPYEQYF. The CDR3 DNA sequence: TGCGCCAGCAGCTTGGGACAGGGAGGCCCTTACGAGCAGTACTTC.